This TCR beta chain appears in the sequencing data of a study of OX40 agonist ivuxolimab in advanced cancers. Method: immunoSEQ multiplex PCR; TCRdb's copy keeps in-frame clones and lacks some. The repertoire includes about 71,000 clones, about 93% of them detected once, and about 15% sits in the top ten. This CDR3 is built from 13 residues. Germline CDR1 and CDR2: MGHRA and YSYEKL. The V and J ends lost 3 bases and 7 bases respectively, with 10 bases between them. As concerns this clone: As yet, its antigen is unknown.

Study-wide results and limits: At 0.1 to 3.0 mg/kg and by week 6, clonal expansion occurred in CD4+ and CD8+ blood T cells.

The material sequenced was CD4+ or CD8+ T cells sorted from blood, taken in a trial of the OX40 agonist ivuxolimab. The TCR comes from an adult with an advanced solid tumor such as melanoma, head and neck, liver or kidney cancer. This chain uses TRBV4-1 with TRBJ1-5, with D possibly being TRBD1 (6 bases). The CDR3 DNA follows: TGCGCCAGCAGCCACCCCAGGGGACAGCCCCAGCATTTT. The encoded protein is CASSHPRGQPQHF.